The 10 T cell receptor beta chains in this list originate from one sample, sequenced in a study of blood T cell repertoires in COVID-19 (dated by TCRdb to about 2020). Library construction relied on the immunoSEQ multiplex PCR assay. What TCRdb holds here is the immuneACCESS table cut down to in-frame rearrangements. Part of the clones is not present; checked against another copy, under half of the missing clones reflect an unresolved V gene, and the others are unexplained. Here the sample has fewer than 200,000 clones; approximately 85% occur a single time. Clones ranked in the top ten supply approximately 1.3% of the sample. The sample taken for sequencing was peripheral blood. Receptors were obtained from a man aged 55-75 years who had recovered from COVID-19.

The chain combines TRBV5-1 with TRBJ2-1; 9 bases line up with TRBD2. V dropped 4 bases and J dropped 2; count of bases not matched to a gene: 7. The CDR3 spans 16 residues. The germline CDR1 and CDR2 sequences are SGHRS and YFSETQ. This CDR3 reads CASSLKAGGAYNEQFF. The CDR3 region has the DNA TGCGCCAGCAGCCTCAAAGCGGGGGGCGCCTACAATGAGCAGTTCTTC.

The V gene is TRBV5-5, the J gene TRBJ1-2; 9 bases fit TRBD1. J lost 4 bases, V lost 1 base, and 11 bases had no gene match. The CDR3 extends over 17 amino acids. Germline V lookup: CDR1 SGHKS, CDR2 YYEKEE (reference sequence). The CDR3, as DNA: TGTGCCAGCAGCTTGAAGGGACAGGGTATCTCTGGCTATGGCTACACCTTC. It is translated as CASSLKGQGISGYGYTF.

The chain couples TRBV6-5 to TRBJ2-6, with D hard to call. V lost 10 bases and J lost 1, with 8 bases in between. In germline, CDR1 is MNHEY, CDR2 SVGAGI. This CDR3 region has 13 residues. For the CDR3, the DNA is TGTGCCACTCACCTATCTGGGGCCAACGTCCTGACTTTC. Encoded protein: CATHLSGANVLTF.

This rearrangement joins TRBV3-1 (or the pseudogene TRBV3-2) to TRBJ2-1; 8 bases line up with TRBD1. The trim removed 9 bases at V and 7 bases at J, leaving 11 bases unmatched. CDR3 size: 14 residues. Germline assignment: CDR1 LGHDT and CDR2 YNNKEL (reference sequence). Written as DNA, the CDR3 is TGTGCCAGTTCAAAAGACAGGGGAAGGAATGAGCAGTTCTTC. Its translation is CASSKDRGRNEQFF.

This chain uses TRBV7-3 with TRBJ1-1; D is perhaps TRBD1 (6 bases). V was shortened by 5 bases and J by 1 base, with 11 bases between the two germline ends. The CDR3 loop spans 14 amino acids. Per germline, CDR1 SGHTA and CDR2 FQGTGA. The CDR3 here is CASSLSDRNTEAFF. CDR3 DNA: TGTGCCAGCAGCCTCTCGGACAGGAACACTGAAGCTTTCTTT.

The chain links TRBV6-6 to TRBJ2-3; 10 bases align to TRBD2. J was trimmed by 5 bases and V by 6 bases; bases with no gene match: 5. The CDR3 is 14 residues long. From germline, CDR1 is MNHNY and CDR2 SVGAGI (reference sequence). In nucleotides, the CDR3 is TGTGCCAGCAGAAGTAGCGGGGGGAGAGATACGCAGTATTTT. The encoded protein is CASRSSGGRDTQYF.

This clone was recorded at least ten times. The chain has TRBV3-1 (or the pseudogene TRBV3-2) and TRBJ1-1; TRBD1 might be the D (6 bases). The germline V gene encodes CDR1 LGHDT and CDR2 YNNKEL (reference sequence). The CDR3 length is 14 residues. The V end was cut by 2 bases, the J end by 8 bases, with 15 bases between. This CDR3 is CASSQTIGQTEAFF. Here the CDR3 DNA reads TGTGCCAGCAGCCAAACCATCGGACAGACCGAAGCTTTCTTT.

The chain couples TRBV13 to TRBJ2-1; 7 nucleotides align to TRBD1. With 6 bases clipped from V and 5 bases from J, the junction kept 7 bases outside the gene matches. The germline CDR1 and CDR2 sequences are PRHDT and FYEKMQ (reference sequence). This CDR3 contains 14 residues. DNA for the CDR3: TGTGCCAGCAGACCCCCGGGACAGCACAATGAGCAGTTCTTC. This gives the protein CASRPPGQHNEQFF. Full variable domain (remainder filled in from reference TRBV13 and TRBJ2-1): AAGVIQSPRHLIKEKRETATLKCYPIPRHDTVYWYQQGPGQDPQFLISFYEKMQSDKGSIPDRFSAQQFSDYHSELNMSSLELGDSALYFCASRPPGQHNEQFFGPGTRLTVL.

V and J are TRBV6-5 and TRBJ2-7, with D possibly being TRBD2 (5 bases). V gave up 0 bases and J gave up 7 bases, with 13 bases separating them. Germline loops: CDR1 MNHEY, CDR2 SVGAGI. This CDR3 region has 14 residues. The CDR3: CASSYSGRWTEQYF. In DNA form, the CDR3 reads TGTGCCAGCAGTTACTCGGGCAGGTGGACTGAGCAGTACTTC.

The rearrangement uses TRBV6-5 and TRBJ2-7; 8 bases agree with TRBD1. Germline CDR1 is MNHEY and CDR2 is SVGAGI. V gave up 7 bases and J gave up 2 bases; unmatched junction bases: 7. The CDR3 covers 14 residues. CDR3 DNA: TGTGCCAGCACCGCCAGGGGGCCTACCTACGAGCAGTACTTC. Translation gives CASTARGPTYEQYF.